This entry describes one TCR beta chain. No antigen is known for it. Germline loops: CDR1 MNHEY, CDR2 SMNVEV (reference sequence). The CDR3 covers 15 residues. This sample is drawn from a study of T cells expressing NK-cell markers. At the level of the study: Each TCR beta repertoire originated in sorted T cells that were CD3+CD56+NKG2C+, CD3+CD56+NKG2C- or CD3+CD56-NKG2C+. One of the eight sequenced donors was seronegative, whereas the other seven were HCMV-seropositive. Findings of the study overall: The CD3+CD56-NKG2C+ fraction was also led by these clonotypes in a handful of donors.

The authors generated TCR beta cDNA through 5'RACE template switching with UMIs. TCRdb re-called the 5' RACE reads; every CDR3 protein appears as one record, without DNA. This sample contains roughly 390,000 distinct CDR3 sequences. The source of this sequence is a man aged 18 to 69 in good health. The chain joins TRBV27 to TRBJ2-1. The sequencing input was blood T cells: a sorted CD56 or NKG2C T cell subset, CD4+ or CD8+ T cells, or bulk PBMC T cells (not recorded which). CDR3 sequence reads: CASSFGFGSENEQFF.